One sample yielded the 11 T cell receptor beta chains listed below, sequenced in a study of T cell clonality in common variable immunodeficiency. Data came from immunoSEQ multiplex PCR; TCRdb stores just in-frame clones and leaves some out. Sampling found around 45,000 clones, none seen once. Sequencing input: peripheral blood mononuclear cells. The source of these receptors is a person aged 18 to 75 in good health.

This clone was counted many times. The sequenced CDR3 bases are TGTGCCAGCAGCTTACGGGGGGCGAGTGAAAAA. Encoded protein: CASSLRGASEK. The full CDR3 reads CASSLRGASEKLFF. V is TRBV5-6 and J is TRBJ1-4; maybe TRBD1 (6 bases). The read is 3 residues too short to cover the CDR3 end, so that end is filled in from the germline J gene. Germline CDR1 and CDR2: SGHDT and YYEEEE. There are 14 residues in the CDR3. V was shortened by 2 bases and J by 7 bases, with 12 bases between the two germline ends.

Details on this clone: Read sequence stops 3 residues before the CDR3 end, and the germline J gene provides the missing end. This chain connects TRBV11-2 to TRBJ1-6; D gene uncertain. Trimming removed 5 bases from V and 7 bases from J, with 15 bases in between. Germline V gene data show CDR1 as SGHAT and CDR2 as FQNNGV. The CDR3 loop spans 15 amino acids. CDR3 sequence reads: CASSPDVSRNSPLHF. The CDR3 DNA, read in part, is TGTGCCAGCAGCCCCGATGTGAGTCGGAATTCACCC. Together with reference TRBV11-2 and TRBJ1-6, the CDR3 gives the full variable domain: EAGVAQSPRYKIIEKRQSVAFWCNPISGHATLYWYQQILGQGPKLLIQFQNNGVVDDSQLPKDRFSAERLKGVDSTLKIQPAKLEDSAVYLCASSPDVSRNSPLHFGNGTRLTVT.

This clone occurred many times. The CDR3 goes on 3 residues after the read ends, and that part is filled in from the germline J gene. The chain employs TRBV19 and TRBJ1-5; TRBD1 matches at 9 bases. This CDR3 contains 12 residues. J was trimmed by 7 bases and V by 10 bases; bases with no gene match: 5. Per the germline V gene, CDR1 is LNHDA and CDR2 is SQIVND (reference sequence). CDR3 DNA (partial): TGTGCCACTGGGACAGGGAGCCAGCCC. Translating it yields CATGTGSQP. Given in full, the CDR3 is CATGTGSQPQHF.

This clone was counted at least ten times. The read terminates 3 residues ahead of where the CDR3 ends, so the germline J gene completes it. The rearrangement uses TRBV30 and TRBJ1-2; TRBD1 matches 8 bases. V was clipped by 4 bases and J by 4 bases; unmatched bases: 11. Germline CDR1 reads GTSNPN; CDR2 reads SVGIG (reference sequence). The CDR3 is 15 amino acids. CDR3 protein: CAWTEIRGLGYGYTF. CDR3 DNA (partial): TGTGCCTGGACCGAAATCAGGGGGCTCGGCTATGGC.

For this clone: The CDR3 end lies 3 residues beyond the end of the read and is filled in from the germline J gene. The gene calls are TRBV18 and TRBJ1-2; the match to TRBD1 covers 7 bases. Germline lookup yields CDR1 KGHSH and CDR2 LQKENI. The CDR3 has 16 amino acids. CDR3 bases read: TGTGCCAGCTCACCAAGTGGACAGGAACCTTCCTTTGAC. Amino acids: CASSPSGQEPSFD. From start to end, the CDR3 is CASSPSGQEPSFDYTF.

This clone was counted many times. The read ends 3 residues shy of where the CDR3 ends; the end is completed using the germline J gene. The chain uses TRBV7-6 and TRBJ2-1; 9 nucleotides align to TRBD2. Germline assignment: CDR1 SGHVS and CDR2 FNYEAQ. The V and J ends lost 7 bases and 0 bases, in that order; junction bases with no gene match: 13. The CDR3 is 18 amino acids. This CDR3 is CASTQDERGASSYNEQFF. The DNA read from the CDR3 is TGTGCCAGCACCCAGGATGAGCGGGGGGCGAGCTCCTACAATGAG.

In its sample, this clone was seen a few times. The read finishes 3 residues shy of the CDR3 end, and the germline J gene is used to complete it. The chain uses TRBV2 and TRBJ1-2; tentatively, D is TRBD1 (6 bases). The V end lost 1 base, the J end lost 4 bases, and 13 bases lay between the germline ends. The CDR3 extends over 15 amino acids. Looked up from germline, CDR1 is SNHLY and CDR2 is FYNNEI. The covered CDR3 bases are TGTGCCAGCAGTGAAGGCAGGGGAGGAATCTATGGC. Protein: CASSEGRGGIYG. The whole CDR3 reads CASSEGRGGIYGYTF.

As for this clone: The CDR3 is cut off 3 residues early in the read; its end comes from the germline J gene. This chain uses TRBV10-2 with TRBJ2-2; no definite D call. Germline V gives CDR1 WSHSY, CDR2 SAAADI. With 5 bases removed from V and 5 bases from J, the gap between germline ends came to 6 bases. The CDR3 is made up of 12 amino acids. CDR3 sequence: CASSQNTGELFF. The sequenced part of the CDR3 DNA is TGCGCCAGCAGTCAAAATACCGGGGAG.

This clone was observed a few times. Read data end 3 residues before the CDR3 end; the end is taken from the germline J gene. The V call is TRBV6-1, the J call TRBJ1-2; 11 bases are shared with TRBD1. This CDR3 contains 19 residues. CDR1 MNHNS and CDR2 SASEGT come from the germline V gene. The CDR3 sequence: CASSEGGLGQGGVYYDYTF. The sequenced CDR3 bases are TGTGCCAGCAGTGAAGGTGGTCTGGGACAGGGGGGGGTATACTACGAC.

With regard to this clone: The read halts 3 residues ahead of the CDR3 end, with the missing end drawn from the germline J gene. The chain carries TRBV20-1 and TRBJ2-3; 11 bases map to TRBD2. The trim removed 3 bases at V and 5 bases at J, leaving 7 bases unmatched. The CDR3 length is 15 residues. CDR1 and CDR2 from the germline V gene are DFQATT and SNEGSKA (reference sequence). The CDR3 sequence is CSASLSGGAGDTQYF. CDR3 DNA (partial): TGCAGTGCTAGCCTTAGCGGGGGGGCCGGAGATACG.

This clone has ten or more counts. The read ends 3 residues early relative to the CDR3; the germline J gene fills the gap. V and J are TRBV7-9 and TRBJ2-3; D gene ambiguous. This CDR3 has 12 residues. Germline V gives CDR1 SEHNR, CDR2 FQNEAQ (reference sequence). The germline V and J ends were trimmed by 1 base and 6 bases, with 5 bases remaining between them. The CDR3 bases that were read are TGTGCCAGCAGCTTAGAGGGCGATACG. Translated: CASSLEGDT. The entire CDR3 is CASSLEGDTQYF. The full variable domain, with the rest looked up from reference TRBV7-9 and TRBJ2-3, is DTGVSQNPRHKITKRGQNVTFRCDPISEHNRLYWYRQTLGQGPEFLTYFQNEAQLEKSRLLSDRFSAERPKGSFSTLEIQRTEQGDSAMYLCASSLEGDTQYFGPGTRLTVL.